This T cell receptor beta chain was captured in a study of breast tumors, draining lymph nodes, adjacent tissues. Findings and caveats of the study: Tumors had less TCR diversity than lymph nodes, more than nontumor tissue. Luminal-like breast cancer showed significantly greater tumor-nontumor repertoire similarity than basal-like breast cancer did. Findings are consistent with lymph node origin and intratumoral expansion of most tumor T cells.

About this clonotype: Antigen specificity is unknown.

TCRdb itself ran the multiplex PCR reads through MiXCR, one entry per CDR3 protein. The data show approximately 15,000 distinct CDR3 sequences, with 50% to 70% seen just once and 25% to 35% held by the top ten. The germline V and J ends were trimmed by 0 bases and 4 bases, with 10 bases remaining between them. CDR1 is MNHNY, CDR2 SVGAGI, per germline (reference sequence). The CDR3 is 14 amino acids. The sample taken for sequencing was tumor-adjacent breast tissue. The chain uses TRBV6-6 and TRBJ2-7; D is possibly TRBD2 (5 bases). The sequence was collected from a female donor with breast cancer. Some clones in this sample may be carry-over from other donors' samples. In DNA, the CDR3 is TGTGCCAGCAGTTACTCCGGACTGGCATACGAGCAGTACTTC. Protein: CASSYSGLAYEQYF.